Listed below are T cell receptor beta chains from one sample, sequenced in a study of control samples from healthy donors and cancer patients. Profiled with immunoSEQ multiplex PCR; TCRdb holds only in-frame clones, not every one. Of some 110,000 clones detected, 70% to 90% appear once; the ten largest clones hold under 2.5%. Source material: blood. These receptors all come from a woman between 65 and 79 years old in good health. CDR3s include the opening cysteine and the closing phenylalanine or tryptophan. Fields, in order: CDR3 DNA, CDR3 protein, D gene, J gene, V gene, clone size. D genes are given only for firm matches. Only some rows state a clone size, as once, few, many or a class for expanded clones.

CDR3nt: TGTGCCAGCAGCCCAGGGGAGTACGAGCAGTACTTC; CDR3aa: CASSPGEYEQYF; d_gene: NA; j_gene: TRBJ2-7; v_gene: TRBV2; abundance: NA
CDR3nt: TGTGCCAGCAGCTTTGAACAGGGGGCAACCTATGGCTACACCTTC; CDR3aa: CASSFEQGATYGYTF; d_gene: TRBD1; j_gene: TRBJ1-2; v_gene: TRBV7-9; abundance: NA
CDR3nt: TGTGCCAGCAGCTTGGGGGGTAATTCACCCCTCCACTTT; CDR3aa: CASSLGGNSPLHF; d_gene: NA; j_gene: TRBJ1-6; v_gene: TRBV5-5; abundance: NA
CDR3nt: TGCGCCAGCAGCTGGAGGACACCGGGCTCCTACGAGCAGTACTTC; CDR3aa: CASSWRTPGSYEQYF; d_gene: NA; j_gene: TRBJ2-7; v_gene: TRBV5-1; abundance: NA
CDR3nt: TGTGCCAGCAGTTCGGCAATGGGAGGCAATCAGCCCCAGCATTTT; CDR3aa: CASSSAMGGNQPQHF; d_gene: NA; j_gene: TRBJ1-5; v_gene: TRBV6-5; abundance: NA
CDR3nt: TGCGCCAGCAGCCAACTTAATAGGTTTGTCGTCAATCTTGGGGGCTACACCTTC; CDR3aa: CASSQLNRFVVNLGGYTF; d_gene: NA; j_gene: TRBJ1-2; v_gene: TRBV4-1; abundance: NA
CDR3nt: TGTGCCAGCAGTGACACCGGGGAGACCCAGTACTTC; CDR3aa: CASSDTGETQYF; d_gene: NA; j_gene: TRBJ2-5; v_gene: TRBV6-4; abundance: NA
CDR3nt: TGTGCTAGTGGTTCCCGACTAGCGGGGTTCGGGCAGTTCTTC; CDR3aa: CASGSRLAGFGQFF; d_gene: TRBD2; j_gene: TRBJ2-1; v_gene: TRBV12-5; abundance: NA
CDR3nt: TGTGCCAGCAGCTTCGTTGGGGCGTCAGATACGCAGTATTTT; CDR3aa: CASSFVGASDTQYF; d_gene: NA; j_gene: TRBJ2-3; v_gene: TRBV7-9; abundance: NA
CDR3nt: TGTGCCAGCTCATCGTCGGCAGCTGGAAACACCATATATTTT; CDR3aa: CASSSSAAGNTIYF; d_gene: NA; j_gene: TRBJ1-3; v_gene: TRBV18; abundance: NA
CDR3nt: TGTGCCAGCAGCGTAGCTACGGGGCCGAACACTGAAGCTTTCTTT; CDR3aa: CASSVATGPNTEAFF; d_gene: NA; j_gene: TRBJ1-1; v_gene: TRBV9; abundance: NA
CDR3nt: TGTGCCAGCAGTGCGCAGAGCGAGACCCAGTACTTC; CDR3aa: CASSAQSETQYF; d_gene: NA; j_gene: TRBJ2-5; v_gene: TRBV2; abundance: NA
CDR3nt: TGCGCCAGCAGCTGGGACGGAAAGAACACTGAAGCTTTCTTT; CDR3aa: CASSWDGKNTEAFF; d_gene: NA; j_gene: TRBJ1-1; v_gene: TRBV5-1; abundance: once
CDR3nt: TGCAGTGCTAGTCGTTCCTACGAGCAGTACTTC; CDR3aa: CSASRSYEQYF; d_gene: NA; j_gene: TRBJ2-7; v_gene: TRBV20-1; abundance: NA
CDR3nt: TGTGCCAGCAGCTTAGACCTGGGGGACACTGAAGCTTTCTTT; CDR3aa: CASSLDLGDTEAFF; d_gene: NA; j_gene: TRBJ1-1; v_gene: TRBV7-9; abundance: NA
CDR3nt: TGTGCCAGCAGCTTGTCTCCTAATCAGCCCCAGCATTTT; CDR3aa: CASSLSPNQPQHF; d_gene: NA; j_gene: TRBJ1-5; v_gene: TRBV5-4; abundance: NA
CDR3nt: TGTGCCAGCAGTTTAGGCCCCAGGGGTGGGTCCTACGAGCAGTACTTC; CDR3aa: CASSLGPRGGSYEQYF; d_gene: NA; j_gene: TRBJ2-7; v_gene: TRBV27; abundance: NA
CDR3nt: TGTGCCAGCAGCTTCTGGGGGGCTGGGGAGCAGTACTTC; CDR3aa: CASSFWGAGEQYF; d_gene: NA; j_gene: TRBJ2-7; v_gene: TRBV5-5; abundance: NA
CDR3nt: TGTGCCAGCAGGGGGGACAGGGAGGGCTATGGCTACACCTTC; CDR3aa: CASRGDREGYGYTF; d_gene: TRBD1; j_gene: TRBJ1-2; v_gene: TRBV6-6; abundance: NA
CDR3nt: TGTGATCGGGGAGGTTATTCACCCCTCCACTTT; CDR3aa: CDRGGYSPLHF; d_gene: NA; j_gene: TRBJ1-6; v_gene: TRBV24-1; abundance: NA
CDR3nt: TGTGCCACCAGCAGAGATGGGGGCGGGGGCTTCTACAATGAGCAGTTCTTC; CDR3aa: CATSRDGGGGFYNEQFF; d_gene: NA; j_gene: TRBJ2-1; v_gene: TRBV15; abundance: NA
CDR3nt: TGTGCCAGCAGCATCGGACAGGGTCCTCGCGAGCAGTACTTC; CDR3aa: CASSIGQGPREQYF; d_gene: TRBD1; j_gene: TRBJ2-7; v_gene: TRBV9; abundance: NA
CDR3nt: TGTGCCAGCAGTTACTCAAAGGGGGCCAACTATGGCTACACCTTC; CDR3aa: CASSYSKGANYGYTF; d_gene: TRBD1; j_gene: TRBJ1-2; v_gene: TRBV6-5; abundance: NA
CDR3nt: TGTGCCAGCAGCCCCGCGCATGACAGGAGAGCGAGGTATTTT; CDR3aa: CASSPAHDRRARYF; d_gene: NA; j_gene: TRBJ2-3; v_gene: TRBV21-1; abundance: NA
CDR3nt: TGCAGCGGGGGAGTACCACAGGGAAAACTGTTTTTT; CDR3aa: CSGGVPQGKLFF; d_gene: NA; j_gene: TRBJ1-4; v_gene: TRBV29-1; abundance: NA
CDR3nt: TGTGCCAGCAGCTTGGGTGAGGCAGGGTCTCTTGAGCAGTTCTTC; CDR3aa: CASSLGEAGSLEQFF; d_gene: NA; j_gene: TRBJ2-1; v_gene: TRBV5-6; abundance: NA
CDR3nt: TGTGCCAGCAGCGCTCGAGGTAGGGGAAATTCACCCCTCCACTTT; CDR3aa: CASSARGRGNSPLHF; d_gene: NA; j_gene: TRBJ1-6; v_gene: TRBV11-2; abundance: NA
CDR3nt: TGTGCCACCCGCGGGGGCGACTATGGCTACACCTTC; CDR3aa: CATRGGDYGYTF; d_gene: NA; j_gene: TRBJ1-2; v_gene: TRBV2; abundance: NA
CDR3nt: TGTGCCAGCAGTGAAATCGGTACGCGAAGCTACAATGAGCAGTTCTTC; CDR3aa: CASSEIGTRSYNEQFF; d_gene: NA; j_gene: TRBJ2-1; v_gene: TRBV6-1; abundance: NA
CDR3nt: TGTGCCAGCAGCCAAGAAAGCGCTCACAGAGGCTCCTACGAGCAGTACTTC; CDR3aa: CASSQESAHRGSYEQYF; d_gene: NA; j_gene: TRBJ2-7; v_gene: TRBV4-2; abundance: NA
CDR3nt: TGTGCCAGCAGTTCCCCTCGCTCGGGGGACACTGAAGCTTTCTTT; CDR3aa: CASSSPRSGDTEAFF; d_gene: NA; j_gene: TRBJ1-1; v_gene: TRBV6-5; abundance: NA
CDR3nt: TGCGCCAGCAGCCTTTCTCGCGGGGGGGCCGGCGAGCAGTTCTTC; CDR3aa: CASSLSRGGAGEQFF; d_gene: TRBD2; j_gene: TRBJ2-1; v_gene: TRBV5-1; abundance: once
CDR3nt: TGTGCCAGCAGTTACTCGTACGGCAGATACGAGCAGTACTTC; CDR3aa: CASSYSYGRYEQYF; d_gene: NA; j_gene: TRBJ2-7; v_gene: TRBV6-5; abundance: NA